One and the same sample provided the 12 T cell receptor beta chains below, sequenced in a study of cytomegalovirus exposure and HLA in healthy donors. The PCR ran on 60 Vbeta and 13 Jbeta primers. Assay: immunoSEQ multiplex PCR; the TCRdb copy retains only in-frame clones and omits some. The sample holds more than 95,000 clones, 78% seen once. The source material was PBMCs. These receptors all stem from a woman aged 40 to 55 in good health and CMV-seronegative.

This sequence joins TRBV11-1 and TRBJ2-3; 12 positions agree with TRBD2. J lost 9 bases, V lost 2 bases, and 6 bases had no gene match. CDR1 and CDR2 from the germline V gene are SGHAT and FQDESV (reference sequence). The CDR3 runs 15 residues. The CDR3 region is CASSLRTSGTKTQYF. CDR3 nucleotide sequence: TGTGCCAGCAGCTTAAGGACTAGCGGGACGAAAACGCAGTATTTT. Complete variable domain (other parts from reference TRBV11-1 and TRBJ2-3): EAEVAQSPRYKITEKSQAVAFWCDPISGHATLYWYRQILGQGPELLVQFQDESVVDDSQLPKDRFSAERLKGVDSTLKIQPAELGDSAMYLCASSLRTSGTKTQYFGPGTRLTVL.

The rearrangement links TRBV7-9 to TRBJ2-3; TRBD2 matches 7 bases. Germline CDR1 SEHNR, CDR2 FQNEAQ (reference sequence). The CDR3 is 15 residues long. V lost 2 bases, J lost 2 bases, and 4 bases stayed unmatched. The chain's CDR3 is CASSLKRGFTDTQYF. The CDR3 bases are TGTGCCAGCAGCTTAAAGCGGGGATTCACAGATACGCAGTATTTT.

The CDR3 nucleotides read TGTGCCAGCAGTGAGACTAGCGGGAGTTTTTATGAGCAGTTCTTC. Translated: CASSETSGSFYEQFF. The chain is built from TRBV28 and TRBJ2-1; 12 nucleotides match TRBD2. The germline V gene has CDR1 MDHEN and CDR2 SYDVKM. V lost 5 bases and J lost 8; bases outside the gene matches: 7. The CDR3 is 15 amino acids.

The chain joins TRBV5-6 to TRBJ2-2, with 11 bases lining up with TRBD1. In germline, CDR1 is SGHDT, CDR2 YYEEEE. The CDR3 has 15 residues. V lost 4 bases to trimming and J lost 6 bases; unmatched junction nucleotides: 5. The CDR3 bases are TGTGCCAGCAGCATAGAGGGACAGGGGGCCGGGGAGCTGTTTTTT. Its protein is CASSIEGQGAGELFF. Full variable domain (missing parts from reference TRBV5-6 and TRBJ2-2): DAGVTQSPTHLIKTRGQQVTLRCSPKSGHDTVSWYQQALGQGPQFIFQYYEEEERQRGNFPDRFSGHQFPNYSSELNVNALLLGDSALYLCASSIEGQGAGELFFGEGSRLTVL.

V is TRBV27 and J is TRBJ2-7; perhaps TRBD2 as D (5 bases). Per germline, CDR1 MNHEY and CDR2 SMNVEV (reference sequence). The CDR3 length is 13 residues. Trimming stripped 6 bases from V and 5 bases from J, with 14 bases between. The CDR3 is CASSTVGANEQYF. The CDR3 DNA reads as TGTGCCAGCAGCACTGTGGGAGCCAACGAGCAGTACTTC.

The chain is built from TRBV7-2 and TRBJ2-5; 9 bases fit TRBD1. The germline gives CDR1 SGHTA, CDR2 FQGNSA. The CDR3 runs to 14 residues. V lost 3 bases to trimming and J lost 5 bases; unmatched junction nucleotides: 4. CDR3 amino acids: CASSLDRGFETQYF. CDR3 nucleotide sequence: TGTGCCAGCAGCTTGGACAGGGGCTTTGAGACCCAGTACTTC.

With respect to this clone: This same CDR3 is encoded by further DNA sequences in the sample. The CDR3 DNA sequence: TGTGCCAGCAGCTTAGGCGCGGGGTACGAGCAGTACTTC. This gives the protein CASSLGAGYEQYF. This rearrangement joins TRBV11-2 to TRBJ2-7, with a possible D match to TRBD2 (6 bases). V was pared by 1 base and J by 4 bases, with 8 bases between. This CDR3 has 13 amino acids. Germline assignment: CDR1 SGHAT and CDR2 FQNNGV.

The V call is TRBV6-5, the J call TRBJ1-1; D ambiguous. Looked up from germline, CDR1 is MNHEY and CDR2 is SVGAGI. The ends were cut back, 4 bases at V and 1 base at J, with 7 bases in the middle. This CDR3 contains 13 residues. The CDR3: CASSLTANTEAFF. CDR3 nucleotides: TGTGCCAGCAGTTTAACAGCGAACACTGAAGCTTTCTTT.

This clone was counted only a few times. V usage is TRBV10-2 and J usage is TRBJ1-1; 7 bases agree with TRBD1. The CDR3 length is 14 residues. The V gene's germline CDR1 is WSHSY and CDR2 SAAADI. Unmatched junction bases numbered 7, after V lost 3 bases and J lost 6 bases. The DNA of the CDR3 is TGCGCCAGCAGTGACCCAGGGGGAGATCCTGAAGCTTTCTTT. Amino acid sequence: CASSDPGGDPEAFF.

The count of this clone is one. The rearrangement links TRBV25-1 to TRBJ2-2; 7 bases are a match to TRBD2. The CDR3 runs to 18 residues. V shed 1 base and J 0 bases; nucleotides not matched to a gene: 8. Germline CDR1 is MGHDK and CDR2 is SYGVNS. The CDR3 spells CASSEFWSSGTNTGELFF. DNA of the CDR3: TGTGCCAGCAGTGAATTTTGGTCTAGCGGAACGAACACCGGGGAGCTGTTTTTT.

This clone came up once. The chain recombines TRBV7-9 with TRBJ2-2; 9 positions match TRBD1. The CDR3 covers 17 residues. After removal of 5 bases from V and 1 base from J, the junction contained 8 bases not matched to a gene. Per germline, CDR1 SEHNR and CDR2 FQNEAQ (reference sequence). The CDR3 nucleotides are TGTGCCAGCAGCCCTCGATCGACAGGGGGGAACACCGGGGAGCTGTTTTTT. Encoded protein: CASSPRSTGGNTGELFF.

The rearrangement joins TRBV28 to TRBJ2-3; tentative D call: TRBD1 (6 bases). The CDR3 contains 14 residues. CDR1 and CDR2 from the germline V gene are MDHEN and SYDVKM. With 3 bases removed from V and 5 bases from J, the gap between germline ends came to 12 bases. CDR3 amino acids: CASSLEDRGDTQYF. The DNA for the CDR3 is TGTGCCAGCAGTTTGGAGGACAGAGGAGATACGCAGTATTTT.